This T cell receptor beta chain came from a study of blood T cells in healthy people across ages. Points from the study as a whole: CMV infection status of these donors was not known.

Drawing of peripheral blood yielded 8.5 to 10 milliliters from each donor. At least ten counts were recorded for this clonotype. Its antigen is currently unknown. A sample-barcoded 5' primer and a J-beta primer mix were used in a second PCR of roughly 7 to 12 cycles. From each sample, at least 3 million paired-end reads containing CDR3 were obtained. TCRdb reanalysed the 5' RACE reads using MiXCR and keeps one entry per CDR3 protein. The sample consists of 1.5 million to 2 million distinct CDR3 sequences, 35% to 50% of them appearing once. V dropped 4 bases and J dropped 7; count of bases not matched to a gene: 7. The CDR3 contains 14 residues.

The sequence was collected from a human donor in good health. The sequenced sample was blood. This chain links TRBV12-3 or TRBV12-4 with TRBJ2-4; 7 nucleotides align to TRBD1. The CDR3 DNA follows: TGTGCCAGCAGTTCGGTCGACAGGGTGAACATTCAGTACTTC. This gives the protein CASSSVDRVNIQYF.